Listed below are T cell receptor beta chains from one sample, sequenced in a study of cytomegalovirus exposure and HLA in healthy donors. The protocol was immunoSEQ multiplex PCR, while the TCRdb copy is restricted to in-frame clones and leaves out a portion. This sample yields about 68,000 clones, of which approximately 90% are seen a single time; 2.5% to 3.5% belongs to the top ten. Specimen: PBMCs. These receptors originate from a man between 18 and 29 years old in good health and CMV-seronegative. CDR3s include the opening cysteine and the closing phenylalanine or tryptophan. A D gene is named only where the DNA matches it firmly. Size values are once, few and many counts, or a class for expanded clones, and some rows have none.

CDR3aa,CDR3nt,d_gene,j_gene,abundance,v_gene
CSADRGNEQFF,TGCAGCGCTGACAGAGGCAATGAGCAGTTCTTC,.,TRBJ2-1,.,TRBV29-1
CASRPGQGLGTEAFF,TGTGCCAGCCGACCGGGACAGGGGTTGGGCACTGAAGCTTTCTTT,TRBD1,TRBJ1-1,.,TRBV27
CASSPLGDKNTGELFF,TGTGCCAGCAGCCCCCTTGGGGACAAGAACACCGGGGAGCTGTTTTTT,.,TRBJ2-2,.,TRBV5-8
CASFAGKTSGANVLTF,TGCGCCAGCTTCGCGGGAAAGACGTCTGGGGCCAACGTCCTGACTTTC,.,TRBJ2-6,.,TRBV5-1
CASQGIYTGELFF,TGTGCCAGTCAGGGAATATACACCGGGGAGCTGTTTTTT,.,TRBJ2-2,.,TRBV19
CATSRDVGQGSF,.,.,TRBJ1-4,.,TRBV15
CASSSREGELFF,TGTGCCAGCAGCTCCAGGGAAGGGGAGCTGTTTTTT,.,TRBJ2-2,few,TRBV5-4
CASSAPSSYNEQFF,TGTGCCAGCAGCGCCCCGAGCTCCTACAATGAGCAGTTCTTC,.,TRBJ2-1,.,TRBV2
CASSYRDSRLGNTIYF,TGTGCCAGCAGTTACAGGGACAGCCGTCTTGGAAACACCATATATTTT,TRBD1,TRBJ1-3,.,TRBV6-5
CASSGGYTDTQYF,TGTGCCAGTAGCGGCGGATACACAGATACGCAGTATTTT,.,TRBJ2-3,.,TRBV19
CASNKGEHQPQHF,TGTGCCAGCAATAAGGGAGAGCACCAGCCCCAGCATTTT,.,TRBJ1-5,.,TRBV27
CASSLNRGGRETQYF,TGTGCCAGCAGCTTAAACAGGGGCGGGAGGGAGACCCAGTACTTC,.,TRBJ2-5,.,TRBV5-4
CASSATSGWGNEQFF,TGTGCCAGCAGCGCGACTAGCGGATGGGGAAATGAGCAGTTCTTC,TRBD2,TRBJ2-1,.,TRBV7-3
CSVVGLAGEEQYF,TGCAGCGTTGTCGGACTAGCGGGAGAAGAGCAGTACTTC,TRBD2,TRBJ2-7,.,TRBV29-1